The T cell receptor beta chain under discussion was sequenced for a study of shared clonotypes between healthy human individuals. Findings and caveats of the study: Generally, estimated richness proved larger in naive subsets than it did in memory subsets.

V was pared by 5 bases and J by 8 bases, with 13 bases between. Germline V gives CDR1 SSHAT, CDR2 FNYEAQ (reference sequence). The CDR3 sequence is 13 residues long. Naive CD8 cells were CD45RO-negative, positively selected for CCR7, excluding terminally differentiated effector memory CD45RA+ cells. Using immunoSEQ multiplex PCR, the repertoire was profiled, and TCRdb retains in-frame clones only, with some absent. Among about 590,000 clones listed, around 95% were seen once. About this clone itself: Antigen specificity is unknown.

This receptor was taken from a woman aged 25 to 39 in good health. Input material: naive CD8+ T cells sorted from blood. The chain joins TRBV7-7 to TRBJ2-1, with D possibly TRBD2 on 6 matching bases. CDR3 in DNA: TGTGCCAGCAGCCCCCTAGCGACCGATGAGCAGTTCTTC. It encodes CASSPLATDEQFF.